This T cell receptor beta chain was captured in a study of blood T cells in healthy people across ages. The second PCR ran about 6 to 11 cycles with a sample-barcoded 5' primer and J-beta primers. TCRdb used MiXCR to reprocess the 5' RACE reads, holding one entry per CDR3 protein. The sample has 550,000 to 750,000 distinct CDR3 sequences; 20% to 25% are singletons. Study-level findings and limits: There was no known CMV status for donors, so expanded clonotype changes were possibly confounded. Fewer expanded clones and more diversity marked long-lived versus aged donors.

The CDR3 has 14 residues. The authors drew ten milliliters of peripheral blood from each donor. As to this clonotype: Its antigen remains unidentified.

The J gene is TRBJ2-7, the V gene TRBV12-3 or TRBV12-4; D is uncertain. The material sequenced was blood. The sequence came from a man between 65 and 85 years old in good health. In nucleotides, the CDR3 is TGTGTCAGTTTCGAAGCGCCGAGCTCCTACGAGCAGTACTTC. Protein: CVSFEAPSSYEQYF.